The clone carrying this T cell receptor beta chain occurred a few times. This specimen belongs to a study of response to subunit inactivated influenza vaccine. The CDR3 sequence is 14 residues long. Using its own MiXCR run on the RT-PCR reads, TCRdb lists one record per CDR3 protein. This sample has about 800,000 distinct CDR3 sequences; roughly 20% occur once, and the top ten carry 10%. This receptor was obtained from a man aged 45-65 years who received an inactivated influenza vaccine. The sample consisted of PBMCs from blood, taken around 5 days after vaccination. This rearrangement joins TRBV12-3 or TRBV12-4 to TRBJ1-5, with a tentative D call TRBD1 (5 bases). The CDR3 DNA follows: TGTGCAAGCTACCAGGGCCTTAGCAATCAGCCCCAGCATTTT. Protein sequence: CASYQGLSNQPQHF.